This TCR beta chain is drawn from a study of blood T cells in healthy people across ages. Study-wide findings and caveats: Using unsorted PBMCs precluded a conclusive naive versus antigen-experienced comparison. Researchers report that TCR beta diversity correlated strongly with naive T cell percentage.

As concerns this clonotype: Its antigen is not identified.

Alongside a J-beta primer mix, a sample-barcoded 5' primer served in a second PCR lasting about 6 to 12 cycles. The study obtained at least 3 million CDR3-containing paired-end reads from every sample. TCRdb recomputed calls from the 5' RACE reads with MiXCR, one row per CDR3 protein. The repertoire holds about 680,000 distinct CDR3 sequences, with over 45% as singletons. Sequenced input: blood. This clonotype was obtained from a woman aged 55 to 70 in good health.

In DNA form, the CDR3 reads TGTGCCAGCAGCTTAGCGCCCGGGACTGGGGCCAACGTCCTGACTTTC. It yields the protein CASSLAPGTGANVLTF. J is TRBJ2-6 and V is TRBV7-2, with a possible D match to TRBD2 (5 bases). V was cut by 0 bases and J by 2 bases, with 8 bases left in between. Germline CDR1 reads SGHTA; CDR2 reads FQGNSA. The CDR3 loop spans 16 amino acids.